This record looks at one T cell receptor (beta chain) sequence and its context. This table comes from immunoSEQ multiplex PCR, and its TCRdb copy is limited to in-frame clones, with some not included. The sample has 230,000 or so clones, 84% seen once. The sample is drawn from a study of blood T cell repertoires in COVID-19. Study-level information: The United States, Italy and Spain supplied acute and convalescent COVID-19 samples.

The CDR3 has 16 amino acids. In germline, CDR1 is SGHRS, CDR2 YFSETQ. J lost 8 bases, V lost 4 bases, and 10 bases had no gene match. The specimen sequenced was peripheral blood. The TCR originated in a middle-aged man who had recovered from COVID-19. This chain joins TRBV5-1 and TRBJ1-6, with 9 bases fitting TRBD1. The CDR3 sequence: CASSVLGQGVDSPLHF. Here the CDR3 DNA reads TGCGCCAGCAGCGTTCTGGGACAGGGTGTTGATTCACCCCTCCACTTT.